Only a few counts were recorded for the clone carrying this T cell receptor (delta chain). CDR1 and CDR2 (germline): GEAIGNYY, EKD. The V end lost 0 bases, the J end lost 0 bases, and 11 bases lay between the germline ends. The length of the CDR3 is 18 residues. This record belongs to a study of gamma-delta chains in newborns, infants, children. Study-level background: Microbial exposure reportedly drives polyclonal innate γδ T cell expansion after birth.

TCRdb redid clone calling on the reads using CATT. In the table there are 10,000 to 14,000 delta-chain clones, just under 9% of which are singletons. The clonotype was recovered from a child who was a newborn, infant or young child, either healthy, febrile or measles-vaccinated (not recorded which). The chain employs TRDV2 and TRDJ3; the D gene is possibly TRDD3 (5 bases). The sample was blood. CDR3 DNA: TGTGCCTGTGACACCGTCCTGGGCGTCTCCTGGGACACCCGACAGATGTTTTTC. Translating it yields CACDTVLGVSWDTRQMFF.